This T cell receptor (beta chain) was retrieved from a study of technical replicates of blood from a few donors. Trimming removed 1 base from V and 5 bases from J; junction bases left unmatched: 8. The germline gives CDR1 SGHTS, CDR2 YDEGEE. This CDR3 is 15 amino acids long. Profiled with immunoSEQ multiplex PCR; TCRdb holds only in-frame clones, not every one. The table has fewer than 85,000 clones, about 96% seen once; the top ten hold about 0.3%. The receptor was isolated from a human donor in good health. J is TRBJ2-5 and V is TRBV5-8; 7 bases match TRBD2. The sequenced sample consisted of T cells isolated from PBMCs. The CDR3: CASSLRAGVKETQYF. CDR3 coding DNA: TGTGCCAGCAGCTTGCGGGCGGGAGTTAAGGAGACCCAGTACTTC.